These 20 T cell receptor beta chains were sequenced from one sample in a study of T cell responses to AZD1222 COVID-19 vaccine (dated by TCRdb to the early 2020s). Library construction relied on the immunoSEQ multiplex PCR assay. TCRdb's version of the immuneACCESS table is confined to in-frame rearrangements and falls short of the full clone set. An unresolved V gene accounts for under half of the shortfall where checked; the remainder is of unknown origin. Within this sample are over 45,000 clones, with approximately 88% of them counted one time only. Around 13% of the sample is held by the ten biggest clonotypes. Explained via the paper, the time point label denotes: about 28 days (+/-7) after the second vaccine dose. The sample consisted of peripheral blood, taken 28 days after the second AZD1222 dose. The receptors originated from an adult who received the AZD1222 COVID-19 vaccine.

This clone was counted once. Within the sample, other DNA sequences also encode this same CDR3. CDR3 sequence: CASSPGEKLFF. The CDR3 nucleotides read TGTGCCAGCTCACCCGGTGAAAAACTGTTTTTT. V and J are TRBV18 and TRBJ1-4; D gene unclear. The V and J ends lost 3 bases and 7 bases respectively, with 3 bases between them. This CDR3 contains 11 residues. CDR1 is KGHSH, CDR2 LQKENI, per germline.

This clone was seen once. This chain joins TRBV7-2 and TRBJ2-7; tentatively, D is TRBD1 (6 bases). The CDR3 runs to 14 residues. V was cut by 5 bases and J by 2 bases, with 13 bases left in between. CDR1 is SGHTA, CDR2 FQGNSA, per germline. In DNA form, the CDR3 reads TGTGCCAGCAGCCGTTACGGGACAACCTACGAGCAGTACTTC. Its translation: CASSRYGTTYEQYF. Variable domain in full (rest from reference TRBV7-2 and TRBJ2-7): GAGVSQSPSNKVTEKGKDVELRCDPISGHTALYWYRQSLGQGLEFLIYFQGNSAPDKSGLPSDRFSAERTGGSVSTLTIQRTQQEDSAVYLCASSRYGTTYEQYFGPGTRLTVT.

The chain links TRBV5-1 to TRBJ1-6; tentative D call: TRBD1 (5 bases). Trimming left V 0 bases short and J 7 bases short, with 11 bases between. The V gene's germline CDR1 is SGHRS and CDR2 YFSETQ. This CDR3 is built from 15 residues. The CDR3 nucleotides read TGCGCCAGCAGCTTGGCGCAGGGCCGGAATTCACCCCTCCACTTT. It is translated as CASSLAQGRNSPLHF.

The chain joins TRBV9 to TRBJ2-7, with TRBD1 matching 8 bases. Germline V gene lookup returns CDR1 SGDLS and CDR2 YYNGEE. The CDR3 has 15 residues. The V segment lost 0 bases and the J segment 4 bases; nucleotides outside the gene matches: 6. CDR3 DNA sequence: TGTGCCAGCAGCGTAGACGACACAGGGGGATACGAGCAGTACTTC. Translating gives CASSVDDTGGYEQYF.

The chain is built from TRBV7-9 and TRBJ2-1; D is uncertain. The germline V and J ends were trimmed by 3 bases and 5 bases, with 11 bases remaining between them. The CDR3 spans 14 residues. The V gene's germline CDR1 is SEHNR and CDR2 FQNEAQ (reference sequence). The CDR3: CASSFEVRNNEQFF. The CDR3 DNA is TGTGCCAGCAGCTTCGAGGTTCGTAACAATGAGCAGTTCTTC. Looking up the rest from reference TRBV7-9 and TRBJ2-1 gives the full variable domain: DTGVSQNPRHKITKRGQNVTFRCDPISEHNRLYWYRQTLGQGPEFLTYFQNEAQLEKSRLLSDRFSAERPKGSFSTLEIQRTEQGDSAMYLCASSFEVRNNEQFFGPGTRLTVL.

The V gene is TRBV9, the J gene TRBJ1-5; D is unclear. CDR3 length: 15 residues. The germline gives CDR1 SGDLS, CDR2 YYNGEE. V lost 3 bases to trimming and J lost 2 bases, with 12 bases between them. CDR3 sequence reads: CASSADGWGNQPQHF. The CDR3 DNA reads TGTGCCAGCAGCGCAGACGGGTGGGGCAATCAGCCCCAGCATTTT. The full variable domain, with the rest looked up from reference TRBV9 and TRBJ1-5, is DSGVTQTPKHLITATGQRVTLRCSPRSGDLSVYWYQQSLDQGLQFLIQYYNGEERAKGNILERFSAQQFPDLHSELNLSSLELGDSALYFCASSADGWGNQPQHFGDGTRLSIL.

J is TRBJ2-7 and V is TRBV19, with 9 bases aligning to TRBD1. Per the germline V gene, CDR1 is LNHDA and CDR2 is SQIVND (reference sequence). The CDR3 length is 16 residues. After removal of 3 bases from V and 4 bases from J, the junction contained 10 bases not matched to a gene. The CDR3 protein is CASSMAPTGGGYEQYF. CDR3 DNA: TGTGCCAGTAGTATGGCCCCCACAGGGGGCGGGTACGAGCAGTACTTC.

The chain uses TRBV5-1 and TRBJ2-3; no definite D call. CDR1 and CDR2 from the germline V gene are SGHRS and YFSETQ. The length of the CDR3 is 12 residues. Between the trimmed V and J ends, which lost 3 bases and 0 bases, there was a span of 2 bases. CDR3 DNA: TGCGCCAGCAGCTCTAGCACAGATACGCAGTATTTT. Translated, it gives CASSSSTDTQYF.

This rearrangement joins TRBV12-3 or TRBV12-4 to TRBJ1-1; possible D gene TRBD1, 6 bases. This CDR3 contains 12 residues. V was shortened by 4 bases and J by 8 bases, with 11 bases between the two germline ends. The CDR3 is CASSYSRGEAFF. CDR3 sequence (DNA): TGTGCCAGCAGTTATTCCAGGGGCGAAGCTTTCTTT.

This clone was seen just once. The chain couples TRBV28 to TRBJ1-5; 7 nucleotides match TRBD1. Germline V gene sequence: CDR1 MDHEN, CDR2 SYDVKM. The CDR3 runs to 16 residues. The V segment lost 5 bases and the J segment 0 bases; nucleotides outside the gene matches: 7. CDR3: CASSRRQGYSNQPQHF. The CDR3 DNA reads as TGTGCCAGCAGTCGGCGACAGGGATATAGCAATCAGCCCCAGCATTTT. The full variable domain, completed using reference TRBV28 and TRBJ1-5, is DVKVTQSSRYLVKRTGEKVFLECVQDMDHENMFWYRQDPGLGLRLIYFSYDVKMKEKGDIPEGYSVSREKKERFSLILESASTNQTSMYLCASSRRQGYSNQPQHFGDGTRLSIL.

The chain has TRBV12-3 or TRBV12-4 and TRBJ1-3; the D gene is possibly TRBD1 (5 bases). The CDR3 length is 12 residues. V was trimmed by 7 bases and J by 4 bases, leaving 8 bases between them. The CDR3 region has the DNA TGTGCCAGCAAAAACAGGGGAAACACCATATATTTT. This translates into CASKNRGNTIYF.

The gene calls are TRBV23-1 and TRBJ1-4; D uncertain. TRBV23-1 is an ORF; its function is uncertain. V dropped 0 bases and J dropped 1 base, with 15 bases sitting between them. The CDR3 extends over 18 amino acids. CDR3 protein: CASSQSSPLNLTNEKLFF. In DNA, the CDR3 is TGCGCCAGCAGTCAATCAAGTCCCCTTAACTTAACTAATGAAAAACTGTTTTTT.

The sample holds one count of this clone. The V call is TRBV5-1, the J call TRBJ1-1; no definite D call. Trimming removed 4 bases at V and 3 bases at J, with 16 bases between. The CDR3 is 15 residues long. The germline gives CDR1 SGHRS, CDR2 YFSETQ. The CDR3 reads CASSPARVMDTEAFF. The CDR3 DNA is TGCGCCAGCAGCCCGGCAAGGGTTATGGACACTGAAGCTTTCTTT.

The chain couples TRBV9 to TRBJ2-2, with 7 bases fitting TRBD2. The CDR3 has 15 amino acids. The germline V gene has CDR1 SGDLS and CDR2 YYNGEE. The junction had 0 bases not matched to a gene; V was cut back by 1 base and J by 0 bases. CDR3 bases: TGTGCCAGCAGCGTACTAGCGGCGAACACCGGGGAGCTGTTTTTT. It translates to CASSVLAANTGELFF. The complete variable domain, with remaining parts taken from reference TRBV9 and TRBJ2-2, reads DSGVTQTPKHLITATGQRVTLRCSPRSGDLSVYWYQQSLDQGLQFLIQYYNGEERAKGNILERFSAQQFPDLHSELNLSSLELGDSALYFCASSVLAANTGELFFGEGSRLTVL.

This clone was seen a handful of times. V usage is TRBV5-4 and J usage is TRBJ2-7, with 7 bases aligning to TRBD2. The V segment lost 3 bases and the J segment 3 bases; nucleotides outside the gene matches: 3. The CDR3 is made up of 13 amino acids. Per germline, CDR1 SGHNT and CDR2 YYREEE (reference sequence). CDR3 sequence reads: CASSWAGDYEQYF. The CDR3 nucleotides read TGTGCCAGCAGCTGGGCGGGAGACTACGAGCAGTACTTC.

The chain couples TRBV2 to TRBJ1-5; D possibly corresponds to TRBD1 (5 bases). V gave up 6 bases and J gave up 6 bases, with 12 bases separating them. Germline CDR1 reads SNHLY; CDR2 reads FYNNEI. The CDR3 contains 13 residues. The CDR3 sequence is CASRFEGTQPQHF. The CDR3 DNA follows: TGTGCCAGCAGGTTCGAGGGGACTCAGCCCCAGCATTTT.

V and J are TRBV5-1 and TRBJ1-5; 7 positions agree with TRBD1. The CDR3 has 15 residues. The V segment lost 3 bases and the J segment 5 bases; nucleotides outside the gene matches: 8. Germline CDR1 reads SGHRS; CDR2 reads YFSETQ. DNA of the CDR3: TGCGCCAGCAGCTGGGTAGCAGGGGGACATCAGCCCCAGCATTTT. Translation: CASSWVAGGHQPQHF. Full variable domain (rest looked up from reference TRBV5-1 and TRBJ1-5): KAGVTQTPRYLIKTRGQQVTLSCSPISGHRSVSWYQQTPGQGLQFLFEYFSETQRNKGNFPGRFSGRQFSNSRSEMNVSTLELGDSALYLCASSWVAGGHQPQHFGDGTRLSIL.

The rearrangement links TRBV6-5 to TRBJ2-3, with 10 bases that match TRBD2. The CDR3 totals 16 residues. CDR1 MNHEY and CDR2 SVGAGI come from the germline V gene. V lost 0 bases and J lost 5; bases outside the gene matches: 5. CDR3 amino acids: CASSYSRASGRDTQYF. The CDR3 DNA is TGTGCCAGCAGTTACTCGAGGGCTAGCGGGAGAGATACGCAGTATTTT.

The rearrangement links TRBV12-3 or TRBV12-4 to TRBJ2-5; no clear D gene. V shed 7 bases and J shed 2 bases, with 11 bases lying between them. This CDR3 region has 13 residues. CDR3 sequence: CASTQGAQETQYF. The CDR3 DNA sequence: TGTGCCAGCACCCAAGGTGCGCAAGAGACCCAGTACTTC.

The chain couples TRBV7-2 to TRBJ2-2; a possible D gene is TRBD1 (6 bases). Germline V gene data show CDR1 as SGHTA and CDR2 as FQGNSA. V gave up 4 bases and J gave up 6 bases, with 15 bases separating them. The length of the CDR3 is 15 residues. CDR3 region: CASSSRQAGAGELFF. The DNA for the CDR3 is TGTGCCAGCAGCTCGCGACAGGCCGGGGCCGGGGAGCTGTTTTTT.